This T cell receptor (beta chain) was recorded in a study of shared clonotypes between healthy human individuals. Study-level findings and limits: In general, naive subsets displayed greater estimated richness than memory subsets did. The sampled material consisted only of blood, and tissue repertoires are likely to differ. Depth was large, yet rarefaction showed that sorted-subset sequencing was incomplete.

CDR3 length: 13 amino acids. Germline-derived CDR1 and CDR2 are MNHNS and SASEGT. Trimming took off 2 bases at V and 2 bases at J, with 7 bases between the two ends. The table came from immunoSEQ multiplex PCR; TCRdb's copy has only in-frame clones and leaves some out. Here the sample spans over 800,000 clones, 90% to 95% being singletons. Comment on this clone: Its target is not known. The identical CDR3 is also encoded by other nucleotide sequences in the sample.

Naive-designated CD8 cells lacked CD45RO, were positively enriched for CCR7, and omitted terminally differentiated effector memory CD45RA+ cells. Each sample came from a Caucasian adult donor living in Nashville, Tennessee. The source of this sequence is a young man in good health. The chain joins TRBV6-1 to TRBJ2-7; TRBD1 is a possible D gene (5 bases). The sequenced sample was naive CD8+ T cells sorted from blood. The CDR3 region has the DNA TGTGCCAGCAGTGAAAGACAGCCCTACGAGCAGTACTTC. Its translation is CASSERQPYEQYF.